This TCR beta chain was recorded in a study of Graves' ophthalmopathy and Graves' hyperthyroidism. At the level of the study: No progression to ophthalmopathy over 18 months defined stable hyperthyroidism.

In the case of this clonotype: Its target is not known. The germline gene is not matched at one end of the junction; a read error may be the cause.

Overall study results and limits: Blood samples also showed most expanded thyroid clonotypes exceeding 0.001 frequency.

Transcripts of RNA were the source for amplifying TCR beta CDR3 regions. First-round RT-PCR employed HTBI primers, with a second-round multiplex PCR after it. MiXCR was run by TCRdb on the multiplex PCR reads, yielding one entry per CDR3 protein. The sample lists about 590,000 distinct CDR3 sequences, about 40% occurring once. Per germline, CDR1 SGHTA and CDR2 FQGNSA. This CDR3 contains 17 residues. This clonotype was sampled from an adult man with Graves' hyperthyroidism. The chain has TRBV7-2 and TRBJ2-2, with D tentatively TRBD1 (6 bases). Sequencing used peripheral blood or thyroid tissue (not recorded which). DNA for the CDR3: TGTGCCAGCAGTTTAGCCGGACAGAATCCGAACACCGGGGAGCTGTCTTTT. Protein product: CASSLAGQNPNTGELSF.